This TCR beta chain was captured by sequencing in a study of T cell responses to AZD1222 COVID-19 vaccine. The CDR3 length is 16 residues. V was pared by 4 bases and J by 3 bases, with 7 bases of the junction left unmatched. CDR1 SGHRS and CDR2 YFSETQ come from the germline V gene. Clones were read by immunoSEQ multiplex PCR, and TCRdb kept only the in-frame ones, dropping some. The sample includes about 130,000 clones, about 90% of them seen just once. This material consisted of peripheral blood, taken on day 0 of AZD1222 vaccination. The source of this sequence is an adult in good health. The chain links TRBV5-1 to TRBJ2-3, with 11 nucleotides matching TRBD2. The CDR3 loop is CASSPGSGGATDTQYF. Written as DNA, the CDR3 is TGCGCCAGCAGCCCGGGTAGCGGGGGGGCAACAGATACGCAGTATTTT.